These 19 T cell receptor beta chains were sequenced from one sample in a study of T cells after yellow fever vaccination. MiXCR, applied by TCRdb to the 5' RACE reads, yields one record per CDR3 protein. The sample lists over 150,000 distinct CDR3 sequences; 5.5% to 7.5% were seen once. The specimen was CD4+ T cells sorted from PBMCs, collected on the day of the first yellow fever vaccination. Source of these receptors: a man aged 18 to 30 who received the YFV17D yellow fever vaccine.

This clonotype appeared many times. The chain uses TRBV6-5 and TRBJ2-7, with D perhaps assigned TRBD1 or TRBD2 (5 bases each). Between the trimmed V and J ends, which lost 0 bases and 6 bases, there was a span of 12 bases. Germline CDR1 and CDR2: MNHEY and SVGAGI. The CDR3 contains 14 residues. CDR3 coding DNA: TGTGCCAGCAGTTACTCGGGGGAGCCCGGCGAGCAGTACTTC. This gives the protein CASSYSGEPGEQYF.

This clonotype was observed a few times. The chain has TRBV19 and TRBJ2-3; D is perhaps TRBD2 (6 bases). The germline V gene encodes CDR1 LNHDA and CDR2 SQIVND (reference sequence). The V end lost 3 bases, the J end lost 2 bases, and 12 bases lay between the germline ends. The CDR3 is made up of 15 amino acids. Here the CDR3 DNA reads TGTGCCAGTAGTATCCAGGACTACACCACAGATACGCAGTATTTT. This encodes CASSIQDYTTDTQYF.

The rearrangement joins TRBV7-6 to TRBJ2-5, with 10 bases fitting TRBD2. The CDR3 is 12 amino acids. CDR1 and CDR2 from the germline V gene are SGHVS and FNYEAQ. CDR3 sequence (DNA): TGTGCTAGCGGGGGGCCCGGGGAGACCCAGTACTTC. This sequence encodes CASGGPGETQYF.

This clonotype showed up just a few times. Written as DNA, the CDR3 is TGTGCCAGCAGCCCGGGACACCTGAACACTGAAGCTTTCTTT. It translates to CASSPGHLNTEAFF. The chain links TRBV7-2 to TRBJ1-1, with a weak D call TRBD1 (6 bases). Per the germline V gene, CDR1 is SGHTA and CDR2 is FQGNSA. This CDR3 region has 14 residues. V lost 5 bases and J 0 bases, leaving 10 bases between the germline ends.

The chain couples TRBV4-1 to TRBJ2-5, with D possibly matching TRBD2 (5 bases). V lost 1 base, J lost 5 bases, and 11 bases lay in between. This CDR3 is built from 14 residues. The germline V gene has CDR1 MGHRA and CDR2 YSYEKL. The DNA for the CDR3 is TGCGCCAGCAGCCAAGTTATCGGGGTCGAGACCCAGTACTTC. Its protein is CASSQVIGVETQYF.

The chain links TRBV24-1 to TRBJ1-1; TRBD1 is a possible D gene (5 bases). The germline CDR1 and CDR2 sequences are KGHDR and SFDVKD. The length of the CDR3 is 14 residues. V was pared by 4 bases and J by 4 bases, with 12 bases between. The CDR3 sequence is CATSEAGVGTEAFF. CDR3 nucleotides: TGTGCCACCAGTGAGGCGGGGGTGGGCACTGAAGCTTTCTTT.

This rearrangement joins TRBV6-1 to TRBJ2-3, with a weak D call TRBD2 (5 bases). Germline V gives CDR1 MNHNS, CDR2 SASEGT. This CDR3 spans 13 amino acids. V shed 3 bases and J shed 5 bases, with 9 bases lying between them. Here the CDR3 reads CASSESGKDTQYF. Here the CDR3 DNA reads TGTGCCAGCAGTGAGTCCGGGAAAGATACGCAGTATTTT.

At least ten counts were recorded for this clonotype. The rearrangement uses TRBV7-2 and TRBJ2-5; D is possibly TRBD1 or TRBD2 (5 bases each). The CDR3 runs 15 residues. The germline gives CDR1 SGHTA, CDR2 FQGNSA. Trimming pared 5 bases from V and 4 bases from J, leaving 17 bases between. CDR3 protein: CASSPGPRNLETQYF. CDR3 DNA sequence: TGTGCCAGCAGCCCGGGGCCTAGGAATCTAGAGACCCAGTACTTC.

This clonotype was seen at least ten times. J is TRBJ1-6 and V is TRBV5-1; weak D call: TRBD1 (5 bases). Trimming stripped 0 bases from V and 7 bases from J, with 8 bases between. In germline, CDR1 is SGHRS, CDR2 YFSETQ. The CDR3 is 14 amino acids. CDR3 nucleotides: TGCGCCAGCAGCTTGGAGGGGCTGAATTCACCCCTCCACTTT. As protein: CASSLEGLNSPLHF.

In this sample, this clonotype turned up many times. This chain uses TRBV9 with TRBJ2-3, with 8 bases identical to TRBD1. This CDR3 has 15 amino acids. Germline V gene lookup returns CDR1 SGDLS and CDR2 YYNGEE. With V trimmed by 0 bases and J by 4 bases, 4 bases remained unmatched. The CDR3 DNA follows: TGTGCCAGCAGCGTAGAGGCAGGGGGCGCAGATACGCAGTATTTT. Protein product: CASSVEAGGADTQYF.

The sample holds many counts of this clonotype. The DNA of the CDR3 is TGTGCCAGCAGCTTAGCGTTCAGGGGGGGCGAGCAGTACTTC. This encodes CASSLAFRGGEQYF. The genes are TRBV7-2 and TRBJ2-7; D tentatively reads TRBD1 or TRBD2 (7 bases each). This CDR3 contains 14 residues. The V gene lost 0 bases and the J gene lost 6 bases, with 12 bases spanning the gap. Germline assignment: CDR1 SGHTA and CDR2 FQGNSA.

The sample holds a few counts of this clonotype. The V and J genes are TRBV20-1 and TRBJ2-6, with D maybe TRBD2 (6 bases). Germline V gene sequence: CDR1 DFQATT, CDR2 SNEGSKA (reference sequence). The CDR3 consists of 14 residues. V was pared by 3 bases and J by 0 bases, with 6 bases between. The CDR3 spells CSARRDSGANVLTF. DNA for the CDR3: TGCAGTGCTAGGCGGGACTCTGGGGCCAACGTCCTGACTTTC.

This clonotype came up a few times. CDR3 in amino acids: CASSRGQGDTQYF. The CDR3 DNA reads TGTGCCAGCAGTCGCGGACAGGGAGATACGCAGTATTTT. This chain joins TRBV11-3 and TRBJ2-3; 8 bases match TRBD1. In germline, CDR1 is SGHNT, CDR2 YENEEA. V lost 6 bases to trimming and J lost 5 bases; unmatched junction nucleotides: 4. The CDR3 is 13 amino acids.

This clonotype was observed a few times. V and J are TRBV5-4 and TRBJ1-1; no reliable D call. The ends were cut back, 4 bases at V and 1 base at J, with 8 bases in the middle. There are 13 residues in the CDR3. Germline V CDR1 and CDR2: SGHNT, YYREEE (reference sequence). The CDR3 loop reads CASSGMGNTEAFF. Here the CDR3 DNA reads TGTGCCAGCAGCGGGATGGGGAACACTGAAGCTTTCTTT. The variable domain in full, completed from reference TRBV5-4 and TRBJ1-1, reads ETGVTQSPTHLIKTRGQQVTLRCSSQSGHNTVSWYQQALGQGPQFIFQYYREEENGRGNFPPRFSGLQFPNYSSELNVNALELDDSALYLCASSGMGNTEAFFGQGTRLTVV.

This clonotype was recorded a few times. The V call is TRBV3-1, the J call TRBJ1-5; TRBD1 aligns across 7 bases. Germline CDR1 LGHDT, CDR2 YNNKEL (reference sequence). With 3 bases clipped from V and 7 bases from J, the junction kept 6 bases outside the gene matches. This CDR3 has 14 amino acids. In nucleotides, the CDR3 is TGTGCCAGCAGCCAGTCAGGGGGAAACCAGCCCCAGCATTTT. Translated: CASSQSGGNQPQHF.

There are many counts of this clonotype. V usage is TRBV19 and J usage is TRBJ1-5, with 7 nucleotides matching TRBD1. CDR1 LNHDA and CDR2 SQIVND come from the germline V gene (reference sequence). After removal of 0 bases from V and 7 bases from J, the junction contained 9 bases not matched to a gene. The CDR3 consists of 16 residues. This CDR3 reads CASSIDQRGLRQPQHF. CDR3 sequence (DNA): TGTGCCAGTAGTATAGATCAAAGGGGGCTCCGCCAGCCCCAGCATTTT.

This chain joins TRBV4-2 and TRBJ1-2; a possible D gene is TRBD1 (5 bases). Germline V gene lookup returns CDR1 LGHNA and CDR2 YNFKEQ. The V end was cut by 5 bases, the J end by 6 bases, with 22 bases between. The CDR3 is 16 amino acids. The CDR3 bases are TGTGCCAGCAGCTTCACGCGAAGGGGAGAAGTCGATGGCTACACCTTC. It is translated as CASSFTRRGEVDGYTF.

This clonotype was picked up a small number of times. V gene TRBV5-5 combines with J gene TRBJ2-3; TRBD2 matches at 12 bases. The V gene end was trimmed by 4 bases and the J gene end by 6 bases; junction bases not matched to a gene: 9. The V gene's germline CDR1 is SGHKS and CDR2 YYEKEE (reference sequence). This CDR3 contains 16 residues. CDR3: CASSLRAGTSGDTQYF. The CDR3 nucleotides read TGTGCCAGCAGCCTCCGTGCCGGGACTAGCGGGGATACGCAGTATTTT.

J is TRBJ2-3 and V is TRBV4-2; tentative D call: TRBD2 (6 bases). This CDR3 is 16 amino acids long. The V gene lost 3 bases and the J gene lost 2 bases, with 15 bases spanning the gap. Germline lookup yields CDR1 LGHNA and CDR2 YNFKEQ. The CDR3, as DNA: TGTGCCAGCAGCCAGACGGGGCGGGGAGACACAGATACGCAGTATTTT. Translated, it gives CASSQTGRGDTDTQYF.